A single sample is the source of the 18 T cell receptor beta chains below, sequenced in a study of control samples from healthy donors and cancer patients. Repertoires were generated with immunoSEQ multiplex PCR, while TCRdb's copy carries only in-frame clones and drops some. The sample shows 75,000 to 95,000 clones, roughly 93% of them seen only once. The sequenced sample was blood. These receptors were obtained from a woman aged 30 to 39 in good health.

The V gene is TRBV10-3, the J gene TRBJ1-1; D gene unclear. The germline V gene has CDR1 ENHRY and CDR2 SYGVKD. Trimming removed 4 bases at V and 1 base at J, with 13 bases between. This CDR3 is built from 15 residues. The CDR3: CAISVRELWNTEAFF. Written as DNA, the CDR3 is TGTGCCATCAGTGTCCGAGAGCTGTGGAACACTGAAGCTTTCTTT.

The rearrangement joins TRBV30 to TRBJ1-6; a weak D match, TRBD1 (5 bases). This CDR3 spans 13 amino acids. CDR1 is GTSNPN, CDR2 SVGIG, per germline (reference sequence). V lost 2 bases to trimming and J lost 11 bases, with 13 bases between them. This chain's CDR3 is CAWSSTRQTPLHF. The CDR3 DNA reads TGTGCCTGGAGTTCCACTCGACAGACACCCCTCCACTTT.

CDR3 loop: CASSQDGVSREVWGFEQFF. The CDR3 nucleotides are TGTGCCAGCAGCCAAGATGGGGTCTCGCGGGAGGTTTGGGGTTTTGAGCAGTTCTTC. The J gene is TRBJ2-1, the V gene TRBV14; 8 bases agree with TRBD2. The CDR3 extends over 19 amino acids. Germline trimming cut 0 bases from V and 9 bases from J; bases unmatched to any gene: 19. CDR1 SGHDN and CDR2 FVKESK come from the germline V gene. Filled out from reference TRBV14 and TRBJ2-1, the complete variable domain reads EAGVTQFPSHSVIEKGQTVTLRCDPISGHDNLYWYRRVMGKEIKFLLHFVKESKQDESGMPNNRFLAERTGGTYSTLKVQPAELEDSGVYFCASSQDGVSREVWGFEQFFGPGTRLTVL.

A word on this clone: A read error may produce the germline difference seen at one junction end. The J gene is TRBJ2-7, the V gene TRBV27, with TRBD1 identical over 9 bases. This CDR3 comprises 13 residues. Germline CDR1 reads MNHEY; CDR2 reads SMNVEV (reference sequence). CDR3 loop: CASSQSYGQGRDF. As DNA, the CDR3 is TGTGCCAGCAGTCAATCTTACGGACAGGGGCGAGACTTC.

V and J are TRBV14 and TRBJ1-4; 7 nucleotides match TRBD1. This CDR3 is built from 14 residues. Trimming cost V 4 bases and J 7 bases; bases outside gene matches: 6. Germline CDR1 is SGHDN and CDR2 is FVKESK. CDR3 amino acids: CASSLRDSGEKLFF. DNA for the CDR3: TGTGCCAGCAGCCTCCGGGACAGTGGTGAAAAACTGTTTTTT.

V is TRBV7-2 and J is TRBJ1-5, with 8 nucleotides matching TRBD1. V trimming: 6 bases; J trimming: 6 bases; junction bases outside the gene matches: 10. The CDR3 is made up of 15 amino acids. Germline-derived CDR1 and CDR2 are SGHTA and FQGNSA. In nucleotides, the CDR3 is TGTGCCAGCAGACACGGACAGGGTAGCGGTCAGCCCCAGCATTTT. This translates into CASRHGQGSGQPQHF.

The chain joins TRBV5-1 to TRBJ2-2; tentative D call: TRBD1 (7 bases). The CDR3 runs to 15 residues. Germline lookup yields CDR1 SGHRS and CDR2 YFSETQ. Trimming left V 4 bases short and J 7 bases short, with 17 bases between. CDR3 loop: CASSPGDSRDGELFF. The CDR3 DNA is TGCGCCAGCAGCCCGGGGGACAGTAGGGACGGGGAGCTGTTTTTT.

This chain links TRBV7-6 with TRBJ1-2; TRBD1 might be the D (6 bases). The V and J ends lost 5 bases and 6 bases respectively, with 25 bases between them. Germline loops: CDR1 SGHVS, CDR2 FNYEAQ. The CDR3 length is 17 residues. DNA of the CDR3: TGTGCCAGCAGCGCCTTCAGGGGTCTCCTGAGAGGGGATGGCTACACCTTC. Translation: CASSAFRGLLRGDGYTF.

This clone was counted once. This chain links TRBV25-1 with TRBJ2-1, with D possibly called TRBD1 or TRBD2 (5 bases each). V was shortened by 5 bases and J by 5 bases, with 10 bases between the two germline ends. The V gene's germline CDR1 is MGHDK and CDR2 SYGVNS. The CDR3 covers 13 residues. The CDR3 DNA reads TGTGCCAGCAGTCACGGGGACCACAATGAGCAGTTCTTC. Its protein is CASSHGDHNEQFF. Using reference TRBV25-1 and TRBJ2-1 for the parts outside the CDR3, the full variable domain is EADIYQTPRYLVIGTGKKITLECSQTMGHDKMYWYQQDPGMELHLIHYSYGVNSTEKGDLSSESTVSRIRTEHFPLTLESARPSHTSQYLCASSHGDHNEQFFGPGTRLTVL.

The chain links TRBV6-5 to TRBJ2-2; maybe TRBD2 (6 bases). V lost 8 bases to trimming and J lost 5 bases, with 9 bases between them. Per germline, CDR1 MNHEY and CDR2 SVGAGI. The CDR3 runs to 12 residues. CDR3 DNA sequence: TGTGCCAGCTCACTAGCTACCGGGGAGCTGTTTTTT. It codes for CASSLATGELFF.

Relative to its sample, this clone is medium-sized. The CDR3 DNA reads TGTGCCATCAGGAGTAGCTCCTACGAGCAGTACTTC. This gives the protein CAIRSSSYEQYF. The chain recombines TRBV10-3 with TRBJ2-7; D uncertain. The CDR3 spans 12 residues. Germline V gives CDR1 ENHRY, CDR2 SYGVKD. Trimming took off 6 bases at V and 0 bases at J, with 6 bases between the two ends.

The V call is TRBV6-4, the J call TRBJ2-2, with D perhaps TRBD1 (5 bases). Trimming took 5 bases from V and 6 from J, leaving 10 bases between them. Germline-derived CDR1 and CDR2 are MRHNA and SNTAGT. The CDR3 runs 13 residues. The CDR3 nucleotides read TGTGCCAGCAGTCCGACAGATGCCGGGGAGCTGTTTTTT. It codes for CASSPTDAGELFF.

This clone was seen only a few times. Here the CDR3 reads CASSLDGDYGYTF. DNA for the CDR3: TGTGCCAGCAGCTTGGATGGGGACTATGGCTACACCTTC. This chain joins TRBV5-6 and TRBJ1-2; D ambiguous. The CDR3 covers 13 residues. With 0 bases removed from V and 3 bases from J, the gap between germline ends came to 6 bases. CDR1 and CDR2 (germline): SGHDT, YYEEEE.

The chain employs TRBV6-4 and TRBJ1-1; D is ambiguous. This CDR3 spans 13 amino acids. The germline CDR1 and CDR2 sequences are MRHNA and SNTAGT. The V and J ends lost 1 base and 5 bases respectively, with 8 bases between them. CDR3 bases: TGTGCCAGCAGTGACTGGATAGGGACTGAAGCTTTCTTT. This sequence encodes CASSDWIGTEAFF.

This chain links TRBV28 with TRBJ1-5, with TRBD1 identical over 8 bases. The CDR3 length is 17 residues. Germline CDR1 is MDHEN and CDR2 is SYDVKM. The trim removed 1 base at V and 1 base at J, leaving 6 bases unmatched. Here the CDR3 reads CASSLYTGGRSNQPQHF. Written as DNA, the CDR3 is TGTGCCAGCAGTTTATACACAGGGGGTCGGAGCAATCAGCCCCAGCATTTT.

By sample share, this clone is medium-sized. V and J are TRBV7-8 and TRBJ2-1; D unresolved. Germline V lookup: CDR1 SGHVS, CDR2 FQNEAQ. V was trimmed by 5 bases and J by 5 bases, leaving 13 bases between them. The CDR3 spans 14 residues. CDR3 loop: CASSPMALHNEQFF. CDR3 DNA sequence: TGTGCCAGCAGCCCTATGGCTCTACACAATGAGCAGTTCTTC. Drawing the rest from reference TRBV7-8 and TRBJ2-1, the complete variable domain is GAGVSQSPRYKVAKRGQDVALRCDPISGHVSLFWYQQALGQGPEFLTYFQNEAQLDKSGLPSDRFFAERPEGSVSTLKIQRTQQEDSAVYLCASSPMALHNEQFFGPGTRLTVL.

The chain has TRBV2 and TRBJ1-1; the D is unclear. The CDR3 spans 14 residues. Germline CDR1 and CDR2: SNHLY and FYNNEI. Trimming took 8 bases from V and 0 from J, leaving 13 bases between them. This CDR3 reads CASYIGLVNTEAFF. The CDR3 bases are TGTGCCAGCTACATCGGGTTAGTGAACACTGAAGCTTTCTTT.

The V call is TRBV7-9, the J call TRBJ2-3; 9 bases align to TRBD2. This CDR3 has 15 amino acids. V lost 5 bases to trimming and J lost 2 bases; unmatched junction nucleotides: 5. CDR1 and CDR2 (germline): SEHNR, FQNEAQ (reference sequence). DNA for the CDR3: TGTGCCAGCAGCCCAGCGGGAGGTTACACAGATACGCAGTATTTT. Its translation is CASSPAGGYTDTQYF. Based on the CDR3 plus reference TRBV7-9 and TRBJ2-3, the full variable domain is DTGVSQNPRHKITKRGQNVTFRCDPISEHNRLYWYRQTLGQGPEFLTYFQNEAQLEKSRLLSDRFSAERPKGSFSTLEIQRTEQGDSAMYLCASSPAGGYTDTQYFGPGTRLTVL.